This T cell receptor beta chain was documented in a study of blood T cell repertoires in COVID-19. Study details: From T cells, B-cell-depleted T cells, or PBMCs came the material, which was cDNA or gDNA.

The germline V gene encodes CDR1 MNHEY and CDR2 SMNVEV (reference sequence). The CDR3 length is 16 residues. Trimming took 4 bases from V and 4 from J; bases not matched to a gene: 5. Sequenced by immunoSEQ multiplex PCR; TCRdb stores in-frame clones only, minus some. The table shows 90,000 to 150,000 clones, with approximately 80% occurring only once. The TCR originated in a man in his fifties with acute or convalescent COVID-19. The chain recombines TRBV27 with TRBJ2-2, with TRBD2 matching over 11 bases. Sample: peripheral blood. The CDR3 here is CASSSLAGGGTGELFF. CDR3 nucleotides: TGTGCCAGCAGTTCTCTAGCGGGAGGTGGCACCGGGGAGCTGTTTTTT.